The 22 T cell receptor beta chains in this list originate from one sample, sequenced in a study of T cell repertoires in aging, cancer and after chemotherapy. Amplification of TCR beta used genomic DNA extracted from peripheral blood. Multiplex touch-down PCR with TRB-A/B primers amplified rearranged V-D-J TRB sequences. TCRdb reprocessed the multiplex PCR reads with MiXCR, giving one entry per CDR3 protein. The sample holds some 6,000 distinct CDR3 sequences; over 20% are singletons and the top ten take roughly 2.7%. Sequenced: blood. The receptors were gathered from a human donor with a blood cancer.

By its share, this clonotype is medium-sized. The chain links TRBV13 to TRBJ2-7; possible D gene TRBD1, 6 bases. V lost 4 bases and J lost 2, with 12 bases in between. Per germline, CDR1 PRHDT and CDR2 FYEKMQ (reference sequence). CDR3 length equals 14 residues. The CDR3 sequence: CASSSRDNTYEQYF. CDR3 bases: TGTGCCAGCAGCTCCCGGGACAACACCTACGAGCAGTACTTC.

By share, this clonotype ranks as medium-sized (0.01 to 0.1%). J is TRBJ2-1 and V is TRBV5-4; 7 bases agree with TRBD1. Germline V gene sequence: CDR1 SGHNT, CDR2 YYREEE (reference sequence). V lost 3 bases and J lost 5; bases outside the gene matches: 5. The CDR3 extends over 14 amino acids. The CDR3 nucleotides are TGTGCCAGCAGCTCTGACAGGGAGAACAATGAGCAGTTCTTC. This encodes CASSSDRENNEQFF.

V gene TRBV5-1 combines with J gene TRBJ1-4; no firm D call. V was cut by 0 bases and J by 1 base, with 7 bases left in between. Germline CDR1 SGHRS, CDR2 YFSETQ. The CDR3 has 15 amino acids. The CDR3 DNA reads as TGCGCCAGCAGCTTGGGGGGTCAAACTAATGAAAAACTGTTTTTT. Translation: CASSLGGQTNEKLFF.

This clonotype was seen a few times. The chain combines TRBV9 with TRBJ2-3, with D maybe TRBD1 (5 bases). V lost 0 bases and J 4 bases, leaving 9 bases between the germline ends. From germline, CDR1 is SGDLS and CDR2 YYNGEE. The CDR3 runs to 14 residues. CDR3 protein: CASSVVGQADTQYF. CDR3 nucleotides: TGTGCCAGCAGCGTAGTGGGGCAGGCAGATACGCAGTATTTT.

In nucleotides, the CDR3 is TGTGCCAGCAGCAAAGCAATCAGCAATAGCAATCAGCCCCAGCATTTT. This sequence encodes CASSKAISNSNQPQHF. The chain uses TRBV21-1 and TRBJ1-5. TRBV21-1 is shown as a pseudogene. CDR3 size: 16 residues.

This clonotype is medium-sized. This chain joins TRBV10-3 and TRBJ2-5, with D perhaps TRBD1 (6 bases). V was pared by 0 bases and J by 4 bases, with 6 bases between. The CDR3 runs 13 residues. CDR1 ENHRY and CDR2 SYGVKD come from the germline V gene. The CDR3 reads CAISESTGETQYF. The CDR3 DNA reads TGTGCCATCAGTGAGTCGACAGGAGAGACCCAGTACTTC.

This clonotype is categorized as medium-sized. The V call is TRBV7-9, the J call TRBJ1-4; D not resolved. Looked up from germline, CDR1 is SEHNR and CDR2 is FQNEAQ (reference sequence). Between the trimmed V and J ends, which lost 1 base and 5 bases, there was a span of 11 bases. This CDR3 region has 15 residues. The chain's CDR3 is CASSLGNNLNEKLFF. The CDR3 region has the DNA TGTGCCAGCAGCTTAGGTAACAACCTAAATGAAAAACTGTTTTTT.

The chain carries TRBV6-4 and TRBJ1-5, with 8 nucleotides matching TRBD1. This CDR3 is 13 amino acids long. CDR1 and CDR2 (germline): MRHNA, SNTAGT. The V and J ends lost 7 bases and 4 bases, in that order; junction bases with no gene match: 3. The CDR3 bases are TGTGCCAGCATCGGACAGGGAAATCAGCCCCAGCATTTT. This gives the protein CASIGQGNQPQHF.

This clonotype occurred once. A read error may explain this, as a much larger clone is one base away. V usage is TRBV27 and J usage is TRBJ2-2; D not resolved. Deletions cut 7 bases from V and 4 bases from J, with 22 bases between. The CDR3 consists of 17 residues. CDR1 is MNHEY, CDR2 SMNVEV, per germline (reference sequence). The CDR3 spells CASKPLVWGTVTGELFF. In nucleotides, the CDR3 is TGTGCCAGCAAACCCCTGGTTTGGGGTACGGTCACCGGGGAGCTGTTTTTT.

This sequence joins TRBV7-3 and TRBJ2-2, with a possible D match to TRBD1 (6 bases). Germline V gene lookup returns CDR1 SGHTA and CDR2 FQGTGA. Deletions cut 0 bases from V and 0 bases from J, with 8 bases between. The CDR3 sequence is 16 residues long. CDR3 in DNA: TGTGCCAGCAGCTTAACGCCAGGGGCGAACACCGGGGAGCTGTTTTTT. This translates into CASSLTPGANTGELFF.

The genes are TRBV6-2 or TRBV6-3 and TRBJ2-7, with 7 bases that match TRBD1. Germline values: CDR1 MNHEY, CDR2 SVGEGT. The CDR3 runs to 14 residues. V lost 5 bases, J lost 9 bases, and 13 bases stayed unmatched. CDR3 protein: CASSTRTGRKGQYF. In nucleotides, the CDR3 is TGTGCCAGCAGTACCCGGACAGGCAGGAAAGGGCAGTACTTC.

This clonotype turned up a few times. V gene TRBV20-1 combines with J gene TRBJ2-7, with TRBD2 identical over 7 bases. V lost 2 bases to trimming and J lost 5 bases; unmatched junction nucleotides: 9. Germline V gene lookup returns CDR1 DFQATT and CDR2 SNEGSKA (reference sequence). The CDR3 is made up of 14 amino acids. CDR3 loop: CSARPPRESHEQYF. The CDR3 DNA sequence: TGCAGTGCTAGACCCCCGCGGGAGTCTCACGAGCAGTACTTC.

The chain uses TRBV6-4 and TRBJ2-7; D remains ambiguous. Per the germline V gene, CDR1 is MRHNA and CDR2 is SNTAGT. With 0 bases removed from V and 0 bases from J, the gap between germline ends came to 6 bases. The CDR3 has 14 residues. The CDR3: CASSDSLPSYEQYF. CDR3 in DNA: TGTGCCAGCAGTGACTCCCTCCCCTCCTACGAGCAGTACTTC.

This chain joins TRBV5-1 and TRBJ2-2, with TRBD1 matching 8 bases. The germline V gene encodes CDR1 SGHRS and CDR2 YFSETQ. Trimming removed 0 bases from V and 7 bases from J; junction bases left unmatched: 11. The CDR3 is 17 amino acids. The CDR3 DNA follows: TGCGCCAGCAGCTTGGCCGCGACAGGGGCGGGAAGCGGGGAGCTGTTTTTT. It codes for CASSLAATGAGSGELFF.

In this sample, this clonotype is medium-sized. The CDR3: CSVGGRTDNEQFF. The CDR3 DNA sequence: TGCAGCGTTGGAGGCCGCACGGACAATGAGCAGTTCTTC. The V call is TRBV29-1, the J call TRBJ2-1; D call uncertain. Trimming took 4 bases from V and 5 from J, leaving 12 bases between them. The CDR3 runs to 13 residues. Per the germline V gene, CDR1 is SQVTM and CDR2 is ANQGSEA.

In this sample, this clonotype is medium-sized. The chain employs TRBV30 and TRBJ2-3; D possibly corresponds to TRBD2 (6 bases). The CDR3 loop spans 16 amino acids. The V end was cut by 0 bases, the J end by 2 bases, with 15 bases between. The V gene's germline CDR1 is GTSNPN and CDR2 SVGIG (reference sequence). CDR3 amino acids: CAWSVPGVADTDTQYF. CDR3 in DNA: TGTGCCTGGAGTGTGCCCGGGGTAGCGGACACAGATACGCAGTATTTT.

This clonotype was seen more than once but under ten times. The chain is built from TRBV5-1 and TRBJ1-1; 9 bases are shared with TRBD1. The CDR3 sequence is 14 residues long. J was trimmed by 6 bases and V by 4 bases; bases with no gene match: 7. Looked up from germline, CDR1 is SGHRS and CDR2 is YFSETQ. CDR3 in DNA: TGCGCCAGCAGCCAGGGACAGGGAAGCCCTGAAGCTTTCTTT. This gives the protein CASSQGQGSPEAFF.

The J gene is TRBJ2-6, the V gene TRBV5-1; no definite D call. This CDR3 is 15 amino acids long. The V end lost 0 bases, the J end lost 0 bases, and 4 bases lay between the germline ends. Germline V CDR1 and CDR2: SGHRS, YFSETQ. CDR3 bases: TGCGCCAGCAGCTTGGTGCCCTCTGGGGCCAACGTCCTGACTTTC. Translating gives CASSLVPSGANVLTF.

The rearrangement joins TRBV5-1 to TRBJ2-1; the D call may be TRBD1 or TRBD2 (7 bases each). There are 18 residues in the CDR3. Germline CDR1 reads SGHRS; CDR2 reads YFSETQ. V lost 4 bases and J 3 bases, leaving 23 bases between the germline ends. The CDR3 DNA is TGCGCCAGCAGCCTGGCAGGGGGAGCGGGGTATTACTACAATGAGCAGTTCTTC. This gives the protein CASSLAGGAGYYYNEQFF. Supplemented by reference TRBV5-1 and TRBJ2-1, the full variable domain reads KAGVTQTPRYLIKTRGQQVTLSCSPISGHRSVSWYQQTPGQGLQFLFEYFSETQRNKGNFPGRFSGRQFSNSRSEMNVSTLELGDSALYLCASSLAGGAGYYYNEQFFGPGTRLTVL.

In this sample, this clonotype is medium-sized. V usage is TRBV15 and J usage is TRBJ2-3; D remains unclear. Germline V lookup: CDR1 LNHNV, CDR2 YYDKDF (reference sequence). The CDR3 consists of 15 residues. Trimming stripped 0 bases from V and 3 bases from J, with 10 bases between. The CDR3 region is CATSREGRTTDTQYF. DNA for the CDR3: TGTGCCACCAGCAGAGAGGGAAGAACGACAGATACGCAGTATTTT.

The chain combines TRBV12-3 or TRBV12-4 with TRBJ2-5; TRBD1 is a possible D gene (7 bases). The CDR3 length is 14 residues. Between the trimmed V and J ends, which lost 5 bases and 4 bases, there was a span of 14 bases. The CDR3 protein is CASSNRGGRETQYF. CDR3 coding DNA: TGTGCCAGCAGTAACAGGGGAGGTCGAGAGACCCAGTACTTC.

Within the sample, this clonotype is medium-sized. The chain uses TRBV27 and TRBJ2-2; no clear D gene. Germline V gene data show CDR1 as MNHEY and CDR2 as SMNVEV (reference sequence). V lost 0 bases, J lost 0 bases, and 8 bases lay in between. CDR3 length: 16 residues. The CDR3 loop reads CASSLSLGTNTGELFF. CDR3 coding DNA: TGTGCCAGCAGTTTATCTCTAGGGACGAACACCGGGGAGCTGTTTTTT.